Detailed here is one T cell receptor (beta chain). This sample was taken from a study of blood T cell repertoires in COVID-19. Across the study: The United States, Italy and Spain were the sources of the acute and convalescent COVID-19 samples. T cells, B-cell-depleted T cells, or PBMCs provided the cDNA or gDNA that served as material.

Per the original methods: Scientists estimated how many nucleated cells there were by amplifying reference gene primers. The assay was immunoSEQ multiplex PCR, and TCRdb's table has in-frame clones only and misses some. Clonal size and the V and J genes are those of that table, whereas D and trimming came from the DNA. The sample records about 280,000 clones, around 87% being singletons. V shed 0 bases and J shed 5 bases, with 9 bases lying between them. The germline V gene encodes CDR1 SGDLS and CDR2 YYNGEE. CDR3 length: 14 amino acids. The sample comprised PBMCs or T cells enriched from blood (not recorded which). This TCR was sampled from a woman aged 18 to 35 with acute COVID-19. This chain links TRBV9 with TRBJ1-5, with D perhaps TRBD1 (5 bases). CDR3 loop: CASSVVGGDQPQHF. The DNA for the CDR3 is TGTGCCAGCAGCGTAGTCGGGGGTGATCAGCCCCAGCATTTT.